One and the same sample provided the 23 T cell receptor beta chains below, sequenced in a study of vaccination and CD4 T cells after COVID-19. Sequencing of the DNA from cultured CD4+ T cells was carried out with the Oncomine TCR Beta short-read assay. In TCRdb, the PCR reads were re-called with MiXCR into one record per CDR3 protein. The sample has about 18,000 distinct CDR3 sequences, approximately 60% seen once. The treatment here: approximately nine-day PBMC culture with coronavirus spike peptide pools or control peptides (ViraFEST assay). For these TCRs, the target antigens are not known. The sequenced sample was CD4+ T cells from blood, cultured in vitro. The receptors originated from a human donor who had recovered from COVID-19.

This chain uses TRBV4-1 with TRBJ1-2; the match to TRBD1 covers 8 bases. CDR1 MGHRA and CDR2 YSYEKL come from the germline V gene. Unmatched junction bases numbered 7, after V lost 1 base and J lost 6 bases. The CDR3 runs 15 residues. CDR3 DNA: TGCGCCAGCAGCCAAGCGGGCAGGGGGCCCAATGGCTACACCTTC. It is translated as CASSQAGRGPNGYTF.

The table lists this clonotype with a few counts. The chain links TRBV9 to TRBJ1-2; D is ambiguous. The CDR3 contains 13 residues. Germline V gene lookup returns CDR1 SGDLS and CDR2 YYNGEE. Trimming removed 2 bases at V and 7 bases at J, with 12 bases between. The CDR3 protein is CASSVGSISGYTF. The CDR3 coding sequence is TGTGCCAGCAGCGTGGGCAGCATAAGTGGCTACACCTTC. The variable domain in full, with the rest retrieved from reference TRBV9 and TRBJ1-2, is DSGVTQTPKHLITATGQRVTLRCSPRSGDLSVYWYQQSLDQGLQFLIQYYNGEERAKGNILERFSAQQFPDLHSELNLSSLELGDSALYFCASSVGSISGYTFGSGTRLTVV.

This rearrangement joins TRBV4-3 to TRBJ2-3; 9 nucleotides align to TRBD2. Trimming cost V 0 bases and J 4 bases; bases outside gene matches: 8. The CDR3 runs 17 residues. Germline lookup yields CDR1 LGHNA and CDR2 YSLEER. The CDR3 is CASSQDRAGGASDTQYF. CDR3 nucleotides: TGCGCCAGCAGCCAAGATAGAGCGGGAGGAGCATCAGATACGCAGTATTTT.

The chain couples TRBV5-1 to TRBJ2-2; 7 bases are a match to TRBD2. CDR3 length: 15 amino acids. Unmatched junction bases numbered 7, after V lost 4 bases and J lost 4 bases. Germline CDR1 is SGHRS and CDR2 is YFSETQ. In DNA form, the CDR3 reads TGCGCCAGCAGCATCCTTGCTAGCGGCACCGGGGAGCTGTTTTTT. This translates into CASSILASGTGELFF.

The rearrangement uses TRBV20-1 and TRBJ2-3, with D perhaps assigned TRBD1 or TRBD2 (6 bases each). Trimming removed 5 bases at V and 2 bases at J, with 14 bases between. Germline assignment: CDR1 DFQATT and CDR2 SNEGSKA (reference sequence). This CDR3 contains 14 residues. CDR3 amino acids: CSAGGGGPTDTQYF. CDR3 coding DNA: TGCAGTGCTGGAGGGGGAGGACCCACAGATACGCAGTATTTT.

The chain is built from TRBV7-9 and TRBJ1-5; D possibly corresponds to TRBD1 (5 bases). CDR1 and CDR2 (germline): SEHNR, FQNEAQ (reference sequence). The CDR3 is 14 amino acids. V was cut by 4 bases and J by 6 bases, with 13 bases left in between. CDR3 region: CASSSSRESQPQHF. The CDR3 nucleotides are TGTGCCAGCAGCTCATCCAGGGAGTCTCAGCCCCAGCATTTT.

By share of the sample, this clonotype is medium-sized. CDR3 coding DNA: TGTGCCAGCAGTGGGACAGACGATCAGCCCCAGCATTTT. Translating it yields CASSGTDDQPQHF. This sequence joins TRBV12-3 or TRBV12-4 and TRBJ1-5; TRBD1 matches at 7 bases. V was clipped by 5 bases and J by 5 bases; unmatched bases: 3. The CDR3 runs 13 residues.

The chain combines TRBV6-5 with TRBJ2-7; weak D call: TRBD1 (6 bases). Between the trimmed V and J ends, which lost 4 bases and 4 bases, there was a span of 17 bases. This CDR3 comprises 15 residues. Germline loops: CDR1 MNHEY, CDR2 SVGAGI. The CDR3 DNA reads as TGTGCCAGCAGTTTTAGAGAGGGGGAATGGTACGAGCAGTACTTC. Protein sequence: CASSFREGEWYEQYF.

CDR3 bases: TGTGCCAGCAGTGAGGGACAGGGCCTCGGGACTGAAGCTTTCTTT. It translates to CASSEGQGLGTEAFF. V and J are TRBV6-1 and TRBJ1-1; TRBD1 agrees at 9 bases. The V and J ends lost 3 bases and 5 bases, in that order; junction bases with no gene match: 7. Germline lookup yields CDR1 MNHNS and CDR2 SASEGT. The CDR3 contains 15 residues.

This clonotype has just one count. The genes are TRBV7-2 and TRBJ1-5; D is ambiguous. CDR3 length: 13 amino acids. Germline V gives CDR1 SGHTA, CDR2 FQGNSA. V dropped 1 base and J dropped 6 bases, with 7 bases sitting between them. The CDR3 DNA reads TGTGCCAGCAGCTTAGATCCGAGTCAGCCCCAGCATTTT. Translated: CASSLDPSQPQHF.

This chain connects TRBV20-1 to TRBJ2-1; 7 bases align to TRBD2. The CDR3 spans 17 residues. J was trimmed by 6 bases and V by 6 bases; bases with no gene match: 20. The germline V gene has CDR1 DFQATT and CDR2 SNEGSKA (reference sequence). The CDR3 sequence is CSAPDGLAVILGNEQFF. Here the CDR3 DNA reads TGCAGTGCCCCGGACGGCCTAGCGGTCATCCTGGGCAATGAGCAGTTCTTC.

The genes are TRBV27 and TRBJ2-5, with 9 bases identical to TRBD2. Trimming cost V 1 base and J 5 bases; bases outside gene matches: 5. Germline V lookup: CDR1 MNHEY, CDR2 SMNVEV (reference sequence). The CDR3 spans 15 residues. CDR3 nucleotide sequence: TGTGCCAGCAGTTTATTGGGTCTAGCGGGGGAGACCCAGTACTTC. Translated: CASSLLGLAGETQYF.

The V and J genes are TRBV29-1 and TRBJ2-1, with 12 bases aligning to TRBD1. There are 15 residues in the CDR3. Trimming removed 7 bases from V and 7 bases from J; junction bases left unmatched: 11. Germline CDR1 is SQVTM and CDR2 is ANQGSEA. CDR3 region: CSALPPGQGANEQFF. For the CDR3, the DNA is TGCAGCGCCCTGCCTCCGGGACAGGGGGCAAATGAGCAGTTCTTC.

This clonotype has just a few counts. The V gene is TRBV6-2 or TRBV6-3, the J gene TRBJ2-3, with D perhaps TRBD1 or TRBD2 (6 bases each). The ends were cut back, 6 bases at V and 2 bases at J, with 12 bases in the middle. Germline V gene data show CDR1 as MNHEY and CDR2 as SVGEGT. This CDR3 comprises 14 residues. The CDR3, as DNA: TGTGCCAGCAGGGTTGGGGGGCCCACAGATACGCAGTATTTT. Residues: CASRVGGPTDTQYF.

The chain recombines TRBV11-2 with TRBJ2-2, with D hard to call. Germline assignment: CDR1 SGHAT and CDR2 FQNNGV. CDR3 length equals 13 residues. Trimming removed 2 bases from V and 7 bases from J, with 8 bases in between. DNA for the CDR3: TGTGCCAGCAGCTTAAAAGGGATCGGGGAGCTGTTTTTT. This sequence encodes CASSLKGIGELFF. The full variable domain, completed using reference TRBV11-2 and TRBJ2-2, is EAGVAQSPRYKIIEKRQSVAFWCNPISGHATLYWYQQILGQGPKLLIQFQNNGVVDDSQLPKDRFSAERLKGVDSTLKIQPAKLEDSAVYLCASSLKGIGELFFGEGSRLTVL.

The V and J genes are TRBV5-4 and TRBJ2-7; 11 nucleotides agree with TRBD2. This CDR3 contains 15 residues. Trimming took 1 base from V and 5 from J; bases not matched to a gene: 5. CDR1 SGHNT and CDR2 YYREEE come from the germline V gene (reference sequence). Written as DNA, the CDR3 is TGTGCCAGCAGCTTGATACTAGCGGGAGCCCACGAGCAGTACTTC. This encodes CASSLILAGAHEQYF.

The rearrangement links TRBV6-1 to TRBJ2-7; TRBD1 matches 9 bases. Germline values: CDR1 MNHNS, CDR2 SASEGT. J gave up 1 base and V 6 bases, and 7 bases lay outside the gene matches. The CDR3 contains 15 residues. CDR3 coding DNA: TGTGCCAGCAGCCGCCCCGACAGGGGGTCCTACGAGCAGTACTTC. Translating gives CASSRPDRGSYEQYF.

The chain combines TRBV6-2 or TRBV6-3 with TRBJ2-2; D gene ambiguous. CDR1 is MNHEY, CDR2 SVGEGT, per germline. The CDR3 contains 14 residues. V dropped 6 bases and J dropped 7 bases, with 15 bases sitting between them. This CDR3 is CASRLTRSLGELFF. The CDR3 region has the DNA TGTGCCAGCAGACTAACAAGGTCCCTCGGGGAGCTGTTTTTT.

The rearrangement links TRBV20-1 to TRBJ1-5; perhaps TRBD1 as D (6 bases). The CDR3 is 14 residues long. V was cut by 5 bases and J by 4 bases, with 15 bases left in between. CDR1 and CDR2 (germline): DFQATT, SNEGSKA (reference sequence). The CDR3 nucleotides read TGCAGTGCTTACAGGGACCCTGTGAATCAGCCCCAGCATTTT. Amino acid sequence: CSAYRDPVNQPQHF.

The chain combines TRBV20-1 with TRBJ2-1; TRBD2 matches at 7 bases. The ends lost 4 bases at V and 3 bases at J; junction bases unmatched: 3. CDR1 is DFQATT, CDR2 SNEGSKA, per germline (reference sequence). There are 13 residues in the CDR3. The CDR3 here is CSAKGLLYNEQFF. The CDR3 bases are TGCAGTGCTAAGGGACTACTCTACAATGAGCAGTTCTTC.

The chain carries TRBV10-2 and TRBJ2-5; 13 bases line up with TRBD2. The CDR3 has 14 amino acids. Unmatched junction bases numbered 5, after V lost 8 bases and J lost 5 bases. Looked up from germline, CDR1 is WSHSY and CDR2 is SAAADI. The CDR3 DNA is TGCGCCAGCGGAGAACTAGCGGGAGGGGAGACCCAGTACTTC. It specifies CASGELAGGETQYF.

The chain links TRBV20-1 to TRBJ1-1; D perhaps matches TRBD1 (6 bases). The CDR3 has 15 residues. Trimming took 4 bases from V and 3 from J, leaving 18 bases between them. In germline, CDR1 is DFQATT, CDR2 SNEGSKA (reference sequence). The CDR3 loop is CSATLTKHRDTEAFF. The DNA for the CDR3 is TGCAGTGCTACCTTAACAAAACACAGGGACACTGAAGCTTTCTTT.

The J gene is TRBJ2-3, the V gene TRBV6-2 or TRBV6-3; maybe TRBD1 (6 bases). Germline-derived CDR1 and CDR2 are MNHEY and SVGEGT. The V and J ends lost 0 bases and 11 bases respectively, with 18 bases between them. The CDR3 consists of 15 residues. The CDR3 loop reads CASSYSFGGHSRQYF. CDR3 in DNA: TGTGCCAGCAGTTACTCTTTTGGGGGCCACAGTAGGCAGTATTTT.